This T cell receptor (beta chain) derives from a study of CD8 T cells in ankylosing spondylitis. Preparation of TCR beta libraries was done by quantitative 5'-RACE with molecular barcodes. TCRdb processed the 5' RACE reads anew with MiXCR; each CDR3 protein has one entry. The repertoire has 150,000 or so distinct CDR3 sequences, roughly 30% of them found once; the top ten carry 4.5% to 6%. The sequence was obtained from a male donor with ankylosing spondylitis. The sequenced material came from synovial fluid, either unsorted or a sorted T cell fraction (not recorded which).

The CDR3 reads CASSPGGSKVADTQYF. The CDR3 DNA follows: TGTGCCAGCAGCCCGGGGGGGTCGAAAGTAGCAGATACGCAGTATTTT. The gene calls are TRBV11-3 and TRBJ2-3, with 8 bases aligning to TRBD2. Germline CDR1 is SGHNT and CDR2 is YENEEA. The CDR3 contains 16 residues. Trimming removed 5 bases from V and 4 bases from J; junction bases left unmatched: 11.